This paragraph reports one T cell receptor (beta chain). The data belong to a study of PD-L1 blockade in urothelial cancer. Study information: Patients previously received 0 to 3 chemotherapy regimens.

The time point: pretreatment peripheral blood. Pretreatment sampling and on-treatment sampling together yielded between 1 and 8 samples for each patient. Data came from immunoSEQ multiplex PCR; TCRdb stores just in-frame clones and leaves some out. Found here are around 82,000 clones, roughly 84% of them singletons; the top ten hold more than 2%. The CDR3 has 14 residues. The ends lost 5 bases at V and 1 base at J; junction bases unmatched: 4. CDR1 and CDR2 from the germline V gene are MDHEN and SYDVKM. The origin of this receptor is a man in his sixties with urothelial cancer. V and J are TRBV28 and TRBJ2-5; 7 nucleotides line up with TRBD2. This specimen consisted of PBMCs, obtained around atezolizumab (anti-PD-L1) treatment. This CDR3 is CASSLAGAQETQYF. The DNA of the CDR3 is TGTGCCAGCAGTCTTGCGGGAGCCCAAGAGACCCAGTACTTC.